A single TCR beta chain is shown here with its context. Version v3.0 of the immunoSEQ assay ran at survey level. Assay: immunoSEQ multiplex PCR; the TCRdb copy retains only in-frame clones and omits some. The data hold almost 20,000 clones, with 90% observed a single time. The sample originates from a study of long-term antiretroviral therapy in people with HIV. The CDR3 runs 14 residues. Deletions cut 6 bases from V and 7 bases from J, with 18 bases between. The V gene's germline CDR1 is LNHDA and CDR2 SQIVND (reference sequence). The chain uses TRBV19 and TRBJ1-2; a weak D match, TRBD1 (6 bases). The origin of this receptor is a woman aged 30 to 39 with HIV. Sequences were derived from unsorted PBMCs, sampled about 4.5 years before starting antiretroviral therapy. The CDR3 sequence: CASRKPGQKSGYTF. The CDR3 bases are TGTGCCAGTAGAAAACCGGGACAAAAGAGTGGCTACACCTTC.